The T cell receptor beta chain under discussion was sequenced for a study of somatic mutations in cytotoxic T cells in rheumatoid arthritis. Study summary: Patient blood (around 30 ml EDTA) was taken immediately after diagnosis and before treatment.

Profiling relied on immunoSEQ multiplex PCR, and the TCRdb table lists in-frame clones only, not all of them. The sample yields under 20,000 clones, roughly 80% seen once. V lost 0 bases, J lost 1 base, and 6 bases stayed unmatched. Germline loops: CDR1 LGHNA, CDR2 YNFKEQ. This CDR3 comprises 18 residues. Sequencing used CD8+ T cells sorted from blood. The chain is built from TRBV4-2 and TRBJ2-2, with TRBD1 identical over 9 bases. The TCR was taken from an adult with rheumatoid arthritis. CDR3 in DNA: TGTGCCAGCAGCCAAGATGCCCTGGGACAGGGGAACACCGGGGAGCTGTTTTTT. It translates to CASSQDALGQGNTGELFF.